A selection of T cell receptor beta chains follows, all from one sample in a study of CD8 T cells in Susac syndrome. TCRdb ran MiXCR on the immunoSEQ multiplex PCR reads and lists one entry per CDR3 protein. Among 100,000 or so distinct CDR3 sequences listed, about nine tenths were seen once. Sequencing was carried out using CD4+ T cells from PBMCs. Receptors were obtained from a human donor in good health. The conserved cysteine and the conserved F or W are not part of the CDR3 here.

J gene: TRBJ1-3
V gene: TRBV30
CDR3 protein: AWSGVGTGQSQHSGNTIY

J gene: TRBJ2-6
V gene: TRBV5-1
CDR3 protein: ASSPTASGANVLT

J gene: TRBJ2-7
V gene: TRBV19
CDR3 protein: ASSNEMPHEQY

J gene: TRBJ2-1
V gene: TRBV7-2
CDR3 protein: ASSFKGVEQF

J gene: TRBJ2-3
V gene: TRBV20-1
CDR3 protein: SAPPTSGRADTQY

J gene: TRBJ2-2
V gene: TRBV29-1
CDR3 protein: SVRVFPGELF

J gene: TRBJ1-3
V gene: TRBV12-3/TRBV12-4
CDR3 protein: ASSLGEGFSGNTIY

J gene: TRBJ2-2
V gene: TRBV11-2
CDR3 protein: ASSLAAANTGELF

J gene: TRBJ1-5
V gene: TRBV6-2/TRBV6-3
CDR3 protein: ASSYDNYQPQH

J gene: TRBJ1-2
V gene: TRBV25-1
CDR3 protein: ASSEGMNYGYT

J gene: TRBJ1-3
V gene: TRBV2
CDR3 protein: ASSERAGRNTIY

J gene: TRBJ2-1
V gene: TRBV7-2
CDR3 protein: ASVPPGGGAEEQF

J gene: TRBJ2-1
V gene: TRBV12-3/TRBV12-4
CDR3 protein: ASSLWQGTNNEQF

J gene: TRBJ1-2
V gene: TRBV29-1
CDR3 protein: SVTRDRDGYT

J gene: TRBJ2-7
V gene: TRBV5-1
CDR3 protein: ASSLGATVYEQY

J gene: TRBJ1-2
V gene: TRBV7-9
CDR3 protein: ASLNDRGNYGYT

J gene: TRBJ1-2
V gene: TRBV29-1
CDR3 protein: SAVDRANYGYT

J gene: TRBJ2-5
V gene: TRBV27
CDR3 protein: ASSKTQGRKETQY

J gene: TRBJ2-5
V gene: TRBV2
CDR3 protein: ASSRAASVGETQY

J gene: TRBJ2-7
V gene: TRBV20-1
CDR3 protein: SARQGTYEQY

J gene: TRBJ1-2
V gene: TRBV5-8
CDR3 protein: ASSLTSGQGSRT

J gene: TRBJ1-1
V gene: TRBV20-1
CDR3 protein: SASPGFTEAF

J gene: TRBJ1-1
V gene: TRBV3-1
CDR3 protein: ASSHDYEAEAF

J gene: TRBJ2-1
V gene: TRBV2
CDR3 protein: ASLEGPLYNEQF

J gene: TRBJ1-1
V gene: TRBV6-2/TRBV6-3
CDR3 protein: ASSPQAGGTEAF

J gene: TRBJ1-3
V gene: TRBV6-2/TRBV6-3
CDR3 protein: ASSYRGGTGNTIY

J gene: TRBJ2-3
V gene: TRBV6-4
CDR3 protein: ASSESGGGPTDTQY

J gene: TRBJ2-5
V gene: TRBV4-2
CDR3 protein: ASSHTDRGQETQY

J gene: TRBJ2-5
V gene: TRBV7-3
CDR3 protein: ASSLMSRGKETQY

J gene: TRBJ1-5
V gene: TRBV30
CDR3 protein: AWSVGRYDQPQH

J gene: TRBJ2-3
V gene: TRBV14
CDR3 protein: ASSRAGVSDTQY

J gene: TRBJ1-5
V gene: TRBV28
CDR3 protein: AHRTGQQPQH

J gene: TRBJ2-6
V gene: TRBV12-5
CDR3 protein: ASGLPTPQPSGANVLT

J gene: TRBJ2-1
V gene: TRBV3-1
CDR3 protein: ASSPGTGGYNEQF

J gene: TRBJ2-5
V gene: TRBV7-9
CDR3 protein: ASSPPGSETQY

J gene: TRBJ2-5
V gene: TRBV7-2
CDR3 protein: ASSLAAAGGGETQY

J gene: TRBJ2-1
V gene: TRBV4-2
CDR3 protein: ASSLDGTINEQF

J gene: TRBJ1-1
V gene: TRBV12-3/TRBV12-4
CDR3 protein: ASSFSREGTEAF

J gene: TRBJ1-2
V gene: TRBV19
CDR3 protein: ASSIGQGLGYT

J gene: TRBJ1-2
V gene: TRBV29-1
CDR3 protein: SVLRGNDDGYT

J gene: TRBJ2-1
V gene: TRBV3-1
CDR3 protein: ASSQEGTSGSSYNEQF

J gene: TRBJ2-7
V gene: TRBV7-9
CDR3 protein: ASSLERTRSYEQY

J gene: TRBJ2-7
V gene: TRBV6-1
CDR3 protein: ASSEVGQGL

J gene: TRBJ1-5
V gene: TRBV3-1
CDR3 protein: ASSQDPRGNQPQH

J gene: TRBJ1-6
V gene: TRBV6-2/TRBV6-3
CDR3 protein: ASSYAGGRSPLH

J gene: TRBJ1-1
V gene: TRBV13
CDR3 protein: ASSLPDRGRTEAF

J gene: TRBJ2-1
V gene: TRBV27
CDR3 protein: ASRTSGGAYEQF

J gene: TRBJ1-1
V gene: TRBV19
CDR3 protein: ASTPAGLNTEAF

J gene: TRBJ1-6
V gene: TRBV28
CDR3 protein: ASKEGPNSPLH

J gene: TRBJ1-2
V gene: TRBV7-9
CDR3 protein: ASSPMTDRASNYGYT

J gene: TRBJ1-2
V gene: TRBV4-2
CDR3 protein: ASSQDLLGQGAFYGYT